The subject of this entry is one TCR beta chain. This specimen comes from a study of cytomegalovirus exposure and HLA in healthy donors. Amplification used 60 Vbeta primers and 13 Jbeta primers. Sequenced by immunoSEQ multiplex PCR; TCRdb stores in-frame clones only, minus some. In all, the sample yields 65,000 to 85,000 clones. This CDR3 region has 16 residues. Germline CDR1 and CDR2: MRHNA and SNTAGT. V was clipped by 6 bases and J by 8 bases; unmatched bases: 16. The source of this sequence is a woman aged 55 to 70 in good health and CMV-seronegative. This rearrangement joins TRBV6-4 to TRBJ2-3, with 8 bases matching TRBD2. The source material was PBMCs. The DNA of the CDR3 is TGTGCCAGCAGCCCGACGGGACTAGTCGGGGACCGTACGCAGTATTTT. Amino acids: CASSPTGLVGDRTQYF.